Here is one TCR beta chain with its context. The sample belongs to a study of CD8 T cells in Susac syndrome. RNA, at about 0.45 to 1 ug, was reverse transcribed with random hexamers. TCRdb re-called the immunoSEQ multiplex PCR reads with MiXCR, one entry per CDR3 protein. The sample has about 140,000 distinct CDR3 sequences, roughly 94% seen once. TCR beta sequences were obtained from blood CD8+ and CD4+ T cells. The CDR3 is 13 residues long. Trimming left V 0 bases short and J 4 bases short, with 7 bases between. Germline V lookup: CDR1 MNHEY, CDR2 SMNVEV (reference sequence). This clonotype was sampled from a human donor with Susac syndrome. Sequencing input: CD8+ T cells from PBMCs. The chain uses TRBV27 and TRBJ2-7; D gene uncertain. The CDR3 protein is CASSLSGVYEQYF. The CDR3 region has the DNA TGTGCCAGCAGTTTATCAGGAGTATACGAGCAGTACTTC.